This T cell receptor beta chain was profiled in a study of T cell changes during pregnancy in multiple sclerosis. V dropped 5 bases and J dropped 6; count of bases not matched to a gene: 12. Germline V gene lookup returns CDR1 GTSNPN and CDR2 SVGIG (reference sequence). The CDR3 is 16 residues long. The repertoire was sequenced with immunoSEQ multiplex PCR; TCRdb's copy has only in-frame clones and lacks some. In the table there are tens of thousands of clones, roughly 91% of which are singletons. The chain has TRBV30 and TRBJ1-4; 10 positions agree with TRBD1. The sequence derives from a female donor with multiple sclerosis, enrolled in a pregnancy study. Sequenced material: CD4+ T cells from peripheral blood mononuclear cells, taken in the second trimester of pregnancy. The CDR3 DNA is TGTGCCTGGCGGGACAGGGGACCGGTTGAGGATGAAAAACTGTTTTTT. Its protein product is CAWRDRGPVEDEKLFF.